These T cell receptor beta chains were read from a single sample in a study of T-cell reconstitution after alpha-beta-depleted transplantation in children. MiXCR was run by TCRdb on the PCR reads, yielding one entry per CDR3 protein. The table lists almost 600,000 distinct CDR3 sequences, approximately 30% of them singletons. The sequenced sample was PBMCs, obtained before TCRalphabeta/CD19-depleted stem cell transplant. The receptors stem from a boy under two years old with Wiskott-Aldrich syndrome, due to receive a stem cell transplant. Both conserved end residues are part of each CDR3. D genes are given only for firm matches. Clone size is given for some rows only: seen once, a few or many times, or a class if the clone is expanded.

clone_size j_call v_call d_call cdr3_nt cdr3_aa
few TRBJ2-5 TRBV10-3 TRBD1 TGTGCCATCAGAGCCTCTACAGGGGGAGAGACCCAGTACTTC CAIRASTGGETQYF
once TRBJ1-2 TRBV12-3/TRBV12-4 - TGTGCCAGCAGTCCCATGGGGGGGGCGGTAAACTATGGCTACACCTTC CASSPMGGAVNYGYTF
- TRBJ2-3 TRBV10-2 - TGCGCCAGCAGTGAGTCCCTAGAGTGGGATACGCAGTATTTT CASSESLEWDTQYF
- TRBJ1-2 TRBV28 - TGTGCCAGCGAGGGGGTTAGTGGCTACACCTTC CASEGVSGYTF
few TRBJ1-5 TRBV12-3/TRBV12-4 - TGTGCCAGCAGTTTGTTCGGGAATCAGCCCCAGCATTTT CASSLFGNQPQHF
- TRBJ2-3 TRBV7-6 - TGTGCCAGCAGCTTAGTGCAGGGGATGAATACGCAGTATTTT CASSLVQGMNTQYF
few TRBJ2-2 TRBV5-1 TRBD2 TGCGCCAGCAGCTTGGTGGGGACTAGACCCGGGGAGCTGTTTTTT CASSLVGTRPGELFF
- TRBJ2-7 TRBV24-1 - TGTGCCACCAGTGATACCTTGGGGGAGCAGTACTTC CATSDTLGEQYF
- TRBJ2-7 TRBV10-2 TRBD2 TGCGCCTGCCGTGGGAGCGGGAGTTACGAGCAGTACTTC CACRGSGSYEQYF
- TRBJ2-7 TRBV5-1 TRBD2 TGCGCCCGCAGCCAGACTAGCCCCTCCTACGAGCAGTACTTC CARSQTSPSYEQYF
- TRBJ1-5 TRBV15 - TGTGCCACCAGCAGAGGTCCCCGGGGTAGAGATAGCAATCAGCCCCAGCATTTT CATSRGPRGRDSNQPQHF
many TRBJ2-7 TRBV5-1 - TGCGCCAGCAGTGGAGGGGACTACGAGCAGTACTTC CASSGGDYEQYF
- TRBJ2-7 TRBV18 TRBD2 TGTGCCAGCTCACCACTCGGACTAGTGGGCTCCTACGAGCAGTACTTC CASSPLGLVGSYEQYF
few TRBJ2-5 TRBV19 - TGTGCCAGTAGTATAGAGTCGGGCAGGCAAGAGACCCAGTACTTC CASSIESGRQETQYF
few TRBJ2-7 TRBV12-3/TRBV12-4 - TGTGCCAGCAGTCGACGACCCCCGGGCCAAATCTCCTACGAGCAGTACTTC CASSRRPPGQISYEQYF
- TRBJ2-3 TRBV18 - TGTGCCAGCTCACCAGACCGATGGGATACGCAGTATTTT CASSPDRWDTQYF
few TRBJ1-2 TRBV29-1 - TGCAGCGTCAAGCCAGGGAACTATGGCTACACCTTC CSVKPGNYGYTF
- TRBJ2-3 TRBV9 - TGTGCCAGCAGCGTAACTAGCACTGGGGGAGATACGCAGTATTTT CASSVTSTGGDTQYF
- TRBJ2-2 TRBV6-5 - TGTGCCAGCAGACTCGGCCTGGGGCGCACCGGGGAGCTGTTTTTT CASRLGLGRTGELFF
- TRBJ2-2 TRBV5-5 - TGTGCCAGCAGCTCGGGAGTGGGCACCGGGGAGCTGTTTTTT CASSSGVGTGELFF
- TRBJ2-5 TRBV6-1 TRBD1 TGTCCCAGCCCCTCGCTGACAGGGGAAGAGACCCAGTACTTC CPSPSLTGEETQYF
few TRBJ2-7 TRBV7-2 - TGTGCCAGCAGCTTTACTACTAGAAACTACGAGCAGTACTTC CASSFTTRNYEQYF
few TRBJ2-7 TRBV7-3 - TGTGCCAGCAGCTTAATGTCGGGCTACGAGCAGTACTTC CASSLMSGYEQYF
few TRBJ2-7 TRBV5-1 - TGCGCCAGCAGCGGTACGGGCGGTACCTACGAGCAGTACTTC CASSGTGGTYEQYF
few TRBJ1-5 TRBV12-3/TRBV12-4 - TGTGCCAGCAGTTTAGTCGACACGGGCCAGCATTTT CASSLVDTGQHF
few TRBJ2-6 TRBV20-1 - TGCAGTGCTCCTAAAGGGGGGTCTGGGGCCAACGTCCTGACTTTC CSAPKGGSGANVLTF
- TRBJ2-1 TRBV12-3/TRBV12-4 TRBD2 TGTGCCAGCAGCCCGACTAGCGGGAGTCGTAATGAGCAGTTCTTC CASSPTSGSRNEQFF
- TRBJ2-7 TRBV27 TRBD2 TGTGCCAGCAGTTCGACTAGCGGGAGAGACGAGCAGTACTTC CASSSTSGRDEQYF
- TRBJ1-6 TRBV5-4 TRBD1 TGTGCCAGCAGCCGGGACAGGGATAATTCACCCCTCCACTTT CASSRDRDNSPLHF
few TRBJ1-5 TRBV28 - TGTGCCAGCAGCCCCGGGCTTCTTAGCAATCAGCCCCAGCATTTT CASSPGLLSNQPQHF
few TRBJ2-7 TRBV9 - TGTGCCAGCAGCGTCACGGCCCTGTCCGAGCAGTACTTC CASSVTALSEQYF
- TRBJ2-1 TRBV24-1 - TGTGCCACCAGTGATTTGGGGGTATTATACAATGAGCAGTTCTTC CATSDLGVLYNEQFF
few TRBJ2-7 TRBV12-3/TRBV12-4 TRBD1 TGTGCCAGCAGTTCTCACTCCTGGACAGGGAAGACCTACGAGCAGTACTTC CASSSHSWTGKTYEQYF
- TRBJ1-6 TRBV5-6 - TGTGCCAGCAGCCCCCTCGGGGCGCTTTCACCCCTCCACTTT CASSPLGALSPLHF
- TRBJ2-1 TRBV7-3 - TGTGCCAGCAGCTTACTCGGTCTAGCAGGGGAGCAGTTCTTC CASSLLGLAGEQFF
few TRBJ2-1 TRBV9 TRBD2 TGTGCCAGCAGCGTAGGGCTAGCGGGATTCTACAATGAGCAGTTCTTC CASSVGLAGFYNEQFF
- TRBJ2-2 TRBV3-1 TRBD2 TGTGCCAGCAGCCAAGCTAGCGGGATCACCGGGGAGCTGTTTTTT CASSQASGITGELFF
few TRBJ1-1 TRBV9 - TGTGCCAGCAGCTCCCAAGTTCCCGCGGACGTCGGGGGAAGACTGAACACTGAAGCTTTCTTT CASSSQVPADVGGRLNTEAFF
few TRBJ2-3 TRBV28 - TGTGCCAGCACTTACACAGATACGCAGTATTTT CASTYTDTQYF
few TRBJ2-1 TRBV20-1 TRBD2 TGCAGTGCACAAGGACTAGCGGGAGTTAGCTACAATGAGCAGTTCTTC CSAQGLAGVSYNEQFF
few TRBJ2-1 TRBV6-1 - TGTGCCAGCAGTCCCCGACAGGACTTTTGCAATGAGCAGTTCTTC CASSPRQDFCNEQFF
- TRBJ1-1 TRBV12-3/TRBV12-4 - TGTGCCAGCAGTTTATGGGTAGGGGACACTGAAGCTTTCTTT CASSLWVGDTEAFF
- TRBJ2-5 TRBV20-1 - TGCAGTGCCACCCCAAGGGGGGGTCTATGGGAGACCCAGTACTTC CSATPRGGLWETQYF
few TRBJ1-2 TRBV7-6 - TGTGCCAGCAGCCCCGAAAAAAGGGTGAACGGCTATGGCTACACCTTC CASSPEKRVNGYGYTF
few TRBJ2-7 TRBV20-1 - TGCAGTGCCATTGGGACGGGTAAGCAGTACTTC CSAIGTGKQYF
- TRBJ2-7 TRBV29-1 - TGCAGCGTTGTCGAGGGCCCCAGCTCCTACGAGCAGTACTTC CSVVEGPSSYEQYF
- TRBJ2-2 TRBV7-2 TRBD2 TGTGCCAGCAGCTCACCTAGCGGCCACACCGGGGAGCTGTTTTTT CASSSPSGHTGELFF